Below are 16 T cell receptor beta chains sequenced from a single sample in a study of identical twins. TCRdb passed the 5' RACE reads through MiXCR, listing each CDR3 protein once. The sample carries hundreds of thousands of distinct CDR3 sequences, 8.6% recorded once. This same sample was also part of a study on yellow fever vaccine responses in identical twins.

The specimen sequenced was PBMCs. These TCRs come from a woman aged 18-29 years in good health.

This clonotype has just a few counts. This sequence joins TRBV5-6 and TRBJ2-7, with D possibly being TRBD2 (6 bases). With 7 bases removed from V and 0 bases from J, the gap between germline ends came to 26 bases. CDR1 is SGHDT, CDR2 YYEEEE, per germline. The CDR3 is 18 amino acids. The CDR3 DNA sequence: TGTGCCAGCCTAAATAGCGGCCGTCGTTTAGGAAGCTCCTACGAGCAGTACTTC. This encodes CASLNSGRRLGSSYEQYF.

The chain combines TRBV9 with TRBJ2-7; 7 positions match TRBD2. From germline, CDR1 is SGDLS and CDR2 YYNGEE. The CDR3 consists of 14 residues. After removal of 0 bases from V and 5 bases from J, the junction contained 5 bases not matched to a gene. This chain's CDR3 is CASSVGGEGDEQYF. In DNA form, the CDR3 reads TGTGCCAGCAGCGTAGGCGGGGAGGGAGACGAGCAGTACTTC.

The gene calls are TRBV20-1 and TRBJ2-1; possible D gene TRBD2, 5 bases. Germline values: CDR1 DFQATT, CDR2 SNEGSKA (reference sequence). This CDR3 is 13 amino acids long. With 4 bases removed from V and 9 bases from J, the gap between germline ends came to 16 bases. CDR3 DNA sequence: TGCAGTGCTAACAAAATCCTAGGAGGTGAGCAGTTCTTC. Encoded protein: CSANKILGGEQFF.

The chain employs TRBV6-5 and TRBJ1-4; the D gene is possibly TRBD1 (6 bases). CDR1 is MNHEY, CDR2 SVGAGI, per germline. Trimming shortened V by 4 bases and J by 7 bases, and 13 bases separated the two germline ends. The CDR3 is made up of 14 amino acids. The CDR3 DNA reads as TGTGCCAGCAGTTTGGGGGGCTGGGGTGAAAAACTGTTTTTT. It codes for CASSLGGWGEKLFF.

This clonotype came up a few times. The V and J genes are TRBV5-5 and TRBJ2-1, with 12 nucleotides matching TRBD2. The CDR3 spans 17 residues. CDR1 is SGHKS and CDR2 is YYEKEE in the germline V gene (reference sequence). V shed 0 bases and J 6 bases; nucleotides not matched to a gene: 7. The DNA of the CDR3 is TGTGCCAGCAGCTTGGCGGGCACTAGCGGGAGGACCAATGAGCAGTTCTTC. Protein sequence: CASSLAGTSGRTNEQFF.

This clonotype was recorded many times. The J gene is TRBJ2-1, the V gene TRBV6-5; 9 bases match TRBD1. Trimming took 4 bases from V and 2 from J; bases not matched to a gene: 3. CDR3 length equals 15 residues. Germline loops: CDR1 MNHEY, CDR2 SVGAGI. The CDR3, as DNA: TGTGCCAGCAGTTCGACAGGGGGGCCCTACAATGAGCAGTTCTTC. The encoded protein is CASSSTGGPYNEQFF.

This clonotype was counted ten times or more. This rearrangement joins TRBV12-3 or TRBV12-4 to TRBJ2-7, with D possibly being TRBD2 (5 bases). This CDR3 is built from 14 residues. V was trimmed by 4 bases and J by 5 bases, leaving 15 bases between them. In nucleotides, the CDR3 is TGTGCCAGCAGTTCCAGTGGAGGCAGCCACGAGCAGTACTTC. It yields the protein CASSSSGGSHEQYF.

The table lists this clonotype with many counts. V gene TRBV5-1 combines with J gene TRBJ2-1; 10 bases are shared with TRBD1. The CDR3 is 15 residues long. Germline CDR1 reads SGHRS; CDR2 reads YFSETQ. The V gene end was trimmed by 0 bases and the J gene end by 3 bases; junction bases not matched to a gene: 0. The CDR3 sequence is CASSLGDRGYNEQFF. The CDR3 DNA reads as TGCGCCAGCAGCTTGGGGGACAGGGGCTACAATGAGCAGTTCTTC.

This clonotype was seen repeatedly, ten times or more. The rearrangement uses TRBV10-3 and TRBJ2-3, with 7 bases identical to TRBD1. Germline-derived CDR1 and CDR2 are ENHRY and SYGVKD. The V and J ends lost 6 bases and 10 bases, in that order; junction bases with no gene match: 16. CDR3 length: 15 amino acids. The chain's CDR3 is CAISPDSKGAAAQYF. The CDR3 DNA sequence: TGTGCCATCAGCCCGGACTCAAAGGGGGCAGCAGCGCAGTATTTT.

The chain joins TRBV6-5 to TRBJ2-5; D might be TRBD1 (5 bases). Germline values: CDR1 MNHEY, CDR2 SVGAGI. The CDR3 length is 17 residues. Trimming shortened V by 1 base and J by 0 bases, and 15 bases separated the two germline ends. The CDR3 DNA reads TGTGCCAGCAGTTACTTACCCGGACATATATACCAAGAGACCCAGTACTTC. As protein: CASSYLPGHIYQETQYF.

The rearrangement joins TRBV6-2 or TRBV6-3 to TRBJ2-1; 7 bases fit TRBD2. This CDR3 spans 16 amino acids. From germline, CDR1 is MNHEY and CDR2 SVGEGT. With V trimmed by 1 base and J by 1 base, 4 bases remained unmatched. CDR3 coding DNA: TGTGCCAGCAGTTACTTGGCTAGCGGATCCTACAATGAGCAGTTCTTC. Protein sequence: CASSYLASGSYNEQFF.

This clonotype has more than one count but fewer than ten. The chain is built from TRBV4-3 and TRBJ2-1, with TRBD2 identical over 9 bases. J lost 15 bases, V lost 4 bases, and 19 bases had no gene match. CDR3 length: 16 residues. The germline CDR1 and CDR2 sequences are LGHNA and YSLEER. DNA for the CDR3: TGCGCCAGCAGCCCCAGGATTACCTCTCCTAGCGGGAAATCGTTCTTC. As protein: CASSPRITSPSGKSFF.

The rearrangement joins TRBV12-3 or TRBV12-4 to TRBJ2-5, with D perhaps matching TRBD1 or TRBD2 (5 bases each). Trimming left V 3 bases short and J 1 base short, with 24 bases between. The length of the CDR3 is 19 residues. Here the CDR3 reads CASSFSGTFYRGVQETQYF. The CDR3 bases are TGTGCCAGCAGTTTTTCCGGGACCTTCTACCGAGGGGTCCAAGAGACCCAGTACTTC.

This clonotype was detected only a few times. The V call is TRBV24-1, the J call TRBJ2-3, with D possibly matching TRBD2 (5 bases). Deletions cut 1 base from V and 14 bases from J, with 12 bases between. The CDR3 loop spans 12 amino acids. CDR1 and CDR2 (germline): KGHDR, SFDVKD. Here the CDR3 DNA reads TGTGCCACCAGTGATTTTGGGCTAGCATCGTATTTT. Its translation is CATSDFGLASYF.

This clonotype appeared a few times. The DNA for the CDR3 is TGTGCCAGCAGCTTAAAGGGTCGGGTTACCACCGGGGAGCTGTTTTTT. Its protein is CASSLKGRVTTGELFF. V and J are TRBV7-3 and TRBJ2-2; D not resolved. The CDR3 covers 16 residues. In germline, CDR1 is SGHTA, CDR2 FQGTGA. With 1 base removed from V and 4 bases from J, the gap between germline ends came to 13 bases.

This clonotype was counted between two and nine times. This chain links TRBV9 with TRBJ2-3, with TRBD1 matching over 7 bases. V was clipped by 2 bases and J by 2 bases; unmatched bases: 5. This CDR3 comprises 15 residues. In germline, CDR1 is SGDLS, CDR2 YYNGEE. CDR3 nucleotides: TGTGCCAGCAGCGTTCGGGGACAGTTCACAGATACGCAGTATTTT. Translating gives CASSVRGQFTDTQYF.